Listed below are T cell receptor beta chains from one sample, sequenced in a study of response to subunit inactivated influenza vaccine. TCRdb used MiXCR to reprocess the RT-PCR reads, holding one entry per CDR3 protein. The sample lists approximately 570,000 distinct CDR3 sequences; less than 8% were seen once. Material: PBMCs from blood, obtained around 2 years after vaccination. The receptors originated from a man aged 50-75 years who received an inactivated influenza vaccine. The CDR3 runs from the conserved cysteine through the conserved F or W. Fields, in order: CDR3 protein, CDR3 DNA, clone size, D gene, J gene, V gene. The D gene is left open where the match is weak. Only some rows state a clone size, as once, few, many or a class for expanded clones.

CDR3aa: CASSAGTGWSIEQYF
CDR3nt: TGTGCCAGCAGCGCTGGGACAGGCTGGTCGATCGAGCAGTACTTC
abundance: -
d_gene: TRBD1
j_gene: TRBJ2-7
v_gene: TRBV7-2

CDR3aa: CSARLAGVFYEQYF
CDR3nt: TGCAGTGCCCGGCTGGCAGGGGTCTTCTACGAGCAGTACTTC
abundance: -
d_gene: -
j_gene: TRBJ2-7
v_gene: TRBV20-1

CDR3aa: CSARDLAGGNYNEQFF
CDR3nt: TGCAGTGCTAGAGATCTGGCGGGAGGCAACTACAATGAGCAGTTCTTC
abundance: -
d_gene: TRBD2
j_gene: TRBJ2-1
v_gene: TRBV20-1

CDR3aa: CSARGDGEQYF
CDR3nt: TGCAGTGCTCGCGGGGATGGGGAGCAGTACTTC
abundance: few
d_gene: -
j_gene: TRBJ2-7
v_gene: TRBV20-1

CDR3aa: CSARLAGIYNEQFF
CDR3nt: TGCAGTGCTAGACTAGCGGGAATCTACAATGAGCAGTTCTTC
abundance: -
d_gene: TRBD2
j_gene: TRBJ2-1
v_gene: TRBV20-1

CDR3aa: CASSLARAGGRTEAFF
CDR3nt: TGTGCCAGCAGTTTAGCGCGGGCAGGGGGCAGGACTGAAGCTTTCTTT
abundance: -
d_gene: TRBD1
j_gene: TRBJ1-1
v_gene: TRBV12-3/TRBV12-4

CDR3aa: CASSDGQGMTTGELFF
CDR3nt: TGTGCCAGCAGTGACGGACAGGGGATGACCACCGGGGAGCTGTTTTTT
abundance: -
d_gene: TRBD1
j_gene: TRBJ2-2
v_gene: TRBV6-1

CDR3aa: CASSEAPGQINYGYTF
CDR3nt: TGTGCCAGCAGTGAAGCGCCAGGACAGATAAACTATGGCTACACCTTC
abundance: -
d_gene: -
j_gene: TRBJ1-2
v_gene: TRBV2

CDR3aa: CASSYRERGVGYTF
CDR3nt: TGTGCCAGCAGTTACCGGGAGAGGGGCGTTGGCTACACCTTC
abundance: few
d_gene: -
j_gene: TRBJ1-2
v_gene: TRBV6-5

CDR3aa: CASSQGRASGRNEQFF
CDR3nt: TGCGCCAGCAGCCAGGGCAGGGCTAGCGGGCGGAATGAGCAGTTCTTC
abundance: many
d_gene: TRBD2
j_gene: TRBJ2-1
v_gene: TRBV4-1

CDR3aa: CSASLDGTNYGYTF
CDR3nt: TGCAGTGCTAGTTTGGACGGAACTAACTATGGCTACACCTTC
abundance: few
d_gene: -
j_gene: TRBJ1-2
v_gene: TRBV20-1